This T cell receptor beta chain originates from a study of human T cells and chemical hapten exposure. This clonotype was detected ten times or more. Specified time point: healthy volunteer bleed at 6 weeks. RNA extraction used unfractionated whole blood as the source of total RNA. The CDR3 spans 17 residues. Germline trimming cut 1 base from V and 4 bases from J; bases unmatched to any gene: 12. CDR1 SGHRS and CDR2 YFSETQ come from the germline V gene. Unique molecular identifiers were attached to individual cDNA molecules during library preparation. As originally analysed: The number of TCRs in each sample had a median of around 96,000 and spanned about 20,000 to 700,000. TCRdb itself ran the RACE reads through MiXCR, one entry per CDR3 protein. The V and J calls and clone size come from TCRdb's table, not from the authors' own analysis. The sample carries tens of thousands of distinct CDR3 sequences, about 3.7% recorded once.

Sequenced: whole blood. The sequence derives from a human donor in good health. Some clones in this sample may be carry-over from other donors' samples. The rearrangement links TRBV5-1 to TRBJ2-7; 9 bases agree with TRBD1. CDR3 region: CASSLILDRGTWYEQYF. CDR3 DNA sequence: TGCGCCAGCAGCTTGATTCTTGACAGGGGGACCTGGTACGAGCAGTACTTC.